Listed here is a single T cell receptor (beta chain). What it binds is unknown. The CDR3 extends over 17 amino acids. V was clipped by 0 bases and J by 5 bases; unmatched bases: 10. Germline-derived CDR1 and CDR2 are SGHRS and YFSETQ. The data are from a study of cytomegalovirus exposure and HLA in healthy donors. Findings and limits, study-wide: Reports state that TCR beta sequences accurately predicted most subjects' HLA-A and HLA-B alleles. Relative to equally common others, HLA-associated TCR beta chains showed greater clonal expansion in a later analysis.

Vbeta (60) and Jbeta (13) primers were used in the PCR. This table comes from immunoSEQ multiplex PCR, and its TCRdb copy is limited to in-frame clones, with some not included. The table includes 100,000 to 150,000 clones, roughly 80% detected once. The rearrangement links TRBV5-1 to TRBJ1-3; 8 nucleotides agree with TRBD1. Sequenced input: PBMCs. The sequence was obtained from an older woman in good health and CMV-seronegative. This CDR3 reads CASSLEGTGPSRNTIYF. CDR3 bases: TGCGCCAGCAGCTTGGAGGGGACAGGACCCTCGCGAAACACCATATATTTT.